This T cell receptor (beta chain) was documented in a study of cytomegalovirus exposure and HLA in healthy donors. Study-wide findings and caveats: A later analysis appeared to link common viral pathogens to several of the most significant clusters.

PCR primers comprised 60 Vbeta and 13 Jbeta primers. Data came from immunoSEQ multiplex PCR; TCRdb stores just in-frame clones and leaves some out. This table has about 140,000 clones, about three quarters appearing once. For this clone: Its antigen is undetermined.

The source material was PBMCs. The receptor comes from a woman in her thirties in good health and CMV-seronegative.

In DNA, the CDR3 is TGCGCCAGTGGGTTGATGGCTAGCCAGTCTGATACGCAGTATTTT. The encoded protein is CASGLMASQSDTQYF. This rearrangement joins TRBV5-1 to TRBJ2-3, with TRBD2 as a possible D gene (5 bases). The V end lost 8 bases, the J end lost 6 bases, and 22 bases lay between the germline ends. This CDR3 region has 15 residues. Germline V gene lookup returns CDR1 SGHRS and CDR2 YFSETQ.